Listed below are T cell receptor beta chains from one sample, sequenced in a study of blood T cells in healthy people across ages. One entry per CDR3 protein, called by TCRdb with MiXCR from the 5' RACE reads. The profile covers over 1.5 million distinct CDR3 sequences, with around half appearing a single time and approximately 2.1% taken by the ten largest. Sequenced input: blood. The receptors come from a woman aged 40 to 55 in good health. Both conserved end residues are part of each CDR3. Each record gives: J gene, D gene, V gene, clone size, CDR3 protein, CDR3 DNA. A D gene is named only where the DNA matches it firmly. Some rows have no size entry. The others give once, few or many, or a class for an expanded clone.

>TRBJ2-7|NA|TRBV6-1|NA
CASKERSYEQYF
TGTGCCAGCAAGGAGAGATCCTACGAGCAGTACTTC
>TRBJ2-5|NA|TRBV20-1|NA
CSANTGTPRETQYF
TGCAGTGCTAACACCGGGACTCCGAGGGAGACCCAGTACTTC
>TRBJ2-3|TRBD2|TRBV4-2|NA
CASSQDLAGAVDTQYF
TGTGCCAGCAGCCAAGATCTAGCGGGGGCGGTAGATACGCAGTATTTT
>TRBJ2-7|NA|TRBV6-5|NA
CASSHSRGLREQYF
TGTGCCAGCAGTCATTCTCGGGGACTGCGGGAACAGTACTTC
>TRBJ2-3|TRBD1|TRBV7-6|few
CASRPEGAISTDTQYF
TGTGCCAGCAGACCAGAGGGGGCCATAAGCACAGATACGCAGTATTTT
>TRBJ1-6|NA|TRBV6-2/TRBV6-3|NA
CASVGLAGFSSPLHF
TGTGCCAGCGTGGGTCTCGCCGGTTTCTCGTCACCCCTCCACTTT
>TRBJ1-2|NA|TRBV4-1|NA
CASSQDAGAYGYTF
TGCGCCAGCAGCCAAGATGCGGGGGCATATGGCTACACCTTC
>TRBJ2-3|NA|TRBV5-1|few
CASSVAQPGSADTQYF
TGCGCCAGCAGCGTCGCCCAGCCAGGGAGCGCAGATACGCAGTATTTT
>TRBJ2-7|TRBD2|TRBV18|few
CASSPFTSGGTYEQYF
TGTGCCAGCTCACCGTTTACTAGCGGGGGAACCTACGAGCAGTACTTC
>TRBJ1-2|TRBD1|TRBV20-1|NA
CSALLGTGVVEGGYTF
TGCAGTGCTCTGCTGGGGACAGGGGTGGTGGAAGGAGGCTACACCTTC
>TRBJ1-5|NA|TRBV20-1|NA
CSARDRERWNQPQHF
TGCAGTGCTAGAGATCGGGAACGGTGGAATCAGCCCCAGCATTTT
>TRBJ2-7|TRBD2|TRBV15|NA
CATGAGSDYEQYF
TGTGCCACTGGAGCGGGGTCAGACTACGAGCAGTACTTC
>TRBJ1-2|NA|TRBV12-3/TRBV12-4|NA
CASIGGGTNYGYTF
TGTGCCAGCATCGGTGGGGGAACCAACTATGGCTACACCTTC
>TRBJ1-2|NA|TRBV9|few
CASSMDGNYGYTF
TGTGCCAGCAGCATGGACGGTAACTATGGCTACACCTTC
>TRBJ2-5|NA|TRBV5-1|NA
CASSHKDESQETQYF
TGCGCCAGCAGCCACAAGGACGAATCCCAAGAGACCCAGTACTTC
>TRBJ2-6|NA|TRBV20-1|NA
CSAKRAGGANVLTF
TGCAGTGCCAAACGGGCGGGTGGGGCCAACGTCCTGACTTTC
>TRBJ2-7|TRBD1|TRBV5-1|NA
CASSLTGGKYEQYF
TGCGCCAGCAGCTTGACAGGGGGCAAATACGAGCAGTACTTC
>TRBJ2-1|TRBD1|TRBV5-1|NA
CASTSGQGVDNEQFF
TGCGCCAGCACCTCGGGACAGGGAGTCGACAATGAGCAGTTCTTC
>TRBJ2-7|NA|TRBV28|NA
CASKDSTNPWGYEQYF
TGTGCCAGCAAGGACAGCACCAACCCTTGGGGCTACGAGCAGTACTTC
>TRBJ1-5|NA|TRBV20-1|NA
CSATSTVGNQPQHF
TGCAGTGCTACGAGCACGGTGGGCAATCAGCCCCAGCATTTT
>TRBJ2-7|NA|TRBV27|few
CASRYSGSYEQYF
TGTGCCAGCCGCTATTCAGGCTCCTACGAGCAGTACTTC
>TRBJ2-3|TRBD1|TRBV29-1|few
CSVEGTGMTDTQYF
TGCAGCGTTGAAGGGACAGGGATGACAGATACGCAGTATTTT
>TRBJ2-1|NA|TRBV7-9|few
CASSFDLDWDVRDYNEQFF
TGTGCCAGCAGCTTTGACTTGGACTGGGACGTTAGGGACTACAATGAGCAGTTCTTC
>TRBJ1-1|NA|TRBV5-1|NA
CASSNRPDSNTEAFF
TGCGCCAGCAGCAACCGGCCAGACTCGAACACTGAAGCTTTCTTT
>TRBJ1-4|NA|TRBV27|NA
CASSVRGPPLREKLFF
TGTGCCAGCAGTGTCCGAGGGCCGCCCTTGAGGGAAAAACTGTTTTTT
>TRBJ1-2|NA|TRBV5-6|NA
CASSQGGGLYYGYTF
TGTGCCAGCAGCCAAGGTGGGGGGCTGTACTATGGCTACACCTTC
>TRBJ1-2|NA|TRBV3-1|NA
CASSHRGRSGGSANYGYTF
TGTGCCAGCAGCCACCGAGGGAGGTCTGGGGGGTCTGCTAACTATGGCTACACCTTC
>TRBJ1-2|TRBD1|TRBV7-3|few
CASSLTGTGPLGYTF
TGTGCCAGCAGCTTAACAGGGACAGGGCCCCTTGGCTACACCTTC
>TRBJ2-7|TRBD2|TRBV7-3|NA
CASSAGGDYTYEQYF
TGTGCCAGCAGCGCGGGGGGCGACTACACCTACGAGCAGTACTTC
>TRBJ1-2|TRBD1|TRBV6-1|few
CASSEADRGHGYTF
TGTGCCAGCAGTGAAGCGGACAGGGGACATGGCTACACCTTC
>TRBJ2-7|TRBD1|TRBV12-3/TRBV12-4|NA
CASSLRQGLNYEQYF
TGTGCCAGCAGCCTTAGACAGGGGCTAAATTACGAGCAGTACTTC
>TRBJ2-4|TRBD2|TRBV29-1|NA
CSVGGGAVDIQYF
TGCAGCGTTGGCGGGGGGGCGGTGGACATTCAGTACTTC
>TRBJ1-2|NA|TRBV4-3|NA
CASSQDGTGGYTF
TGCGCCAGCAGCCAAGATGGGACGGGAGGCTACACCTTC
>TRBJ1-4|TRBD1|TRBV7-2|NA
CASSFAGTGGEKLFF
TGTGCCAGCAGCTTCGCCGGGACAGGAGGTGAAAAACTGTTTTTT
>TRBJ1-6|NA|TRBV6-5|few
CASSHGQNSPPHF
TGTGCCAGCAGTCACGGACAGAATTCACCCCCCCACTTT
>TRBJ1-4|TRBD1|TRBV6-5|NA
CASSHRRAQGALPEKLFF
TGTGCCAGCAGTCACCGACGGGCCCAGGGGGCACTTCCCGAAAAACTGTTTTTT
>TRBJ2-1|NA|TRBV20-1|NA
CSAGTPTYNEQFF
TGCAGTGCTGGCACACCTACCTACAATGAGCAGTTCTTC
>TRBJ2-1|TRBD2|TRBV2|few
CASSEEAGDYNEQFF
TGTGCCAGCAGTGAGGAAGCGGGGGATTACAATGAGCAGTTCTTC
>TRBJ1-5|TRBD1|TRBV15|NA
CATSRDADRINQPQHF
TGTGCCACCAGCAGAGATGCGGACAGGATCAATCAGCCCCAGCATTTT
>TRBJ2-3|TRBD2|TRBV28|few
CASTSGGLDTQYF
TGTGCCAGCACCAGCGGGGGTTTAGATACGCAGTATTTT
>TRBJ2-5|TRBD2|TRBV4-3|once
CASSQDHRRGGSETQYF
TGCGCCAGCAGCCAAGATCATAGGCGGGGGGGCTCAGAGACCCAGTACTTC
>TRBJ1-5|NA|TRBV5-6|NA
CASSTFRRKNSNQPQHF
TGTGCCAGCAGTACCTTTAGACGGAAAAATAGCAATCAGCCCCAGCATTTT
>TRBJ2-1|NA|TRBV6-5|many
CASSYGDNEQFF
TGTGCCAGCAGTTACGGGGACAATGAGCAGTTCTTC
>TRBJ2-1|NA|TRBV7-2|few
CASSFDRLGEQFF
TGTGCCAGCAGCTTCGACAGGCTCGGTGAGCAGTTCTTC
>TRBJ1-2|TRBD1|TRBV12-5|NA
CASGSGQGSNYGYTF
TGTGCTAGTGGTTCAGGACAGGGGTCTAACTATGGCTACACCTTC
>TRBJ2-7|NA|TRBV7-2|few
CASSSQRGDEQYF
TGTGCCAGCAGCTCCCAACGGGGCGATGAGCAGTACTTC
>TRBJ2-3|TRBD2|TRBV10-3|NA
CATSAGLDTQYF
TGTGCCACCTCAGCGGGGTTAGATACGCAGTATTTT
>TRBJ2-7|TRBD1|TRBV12-3/TRBV12-4|NA
CASSQPLGTGNIGEQYF
TGTGCCAGCAGCCAACCGCTCGGGACAGGGAACATCGGCGAGCAGTACTTC
>TRBJ1-6|NA|TRBV7-2|NA
CASSLVGNSYNSPLHF
TGTGCCAGCAGCTTAGTAGGGAACTCCTATAATTCACCCCTCCACTTT
>TRBJ1-6|NA|TRBV5-6|NA
CASSPVHEGPPLHF
TGTGCCAGCAGCCCAGTTCACGAAGGCCCACCCCTCCACTTT
>TRBJ2-3|TRBD1|TRBV7-2|few
CASSLDRGIGTDTQYF
TGTGCCAGCAGCTTAGACAGGGGGATTGGCACAGATACGCAGTATTTT
>TRBJ2-7|TRBD1|TRBV10-3|NA
CAISQGQGYEQYF
TGTGCCATCAGTCAAGGACAGGGCTACGAGCAGTACTTC
>TRBJ2-7|NA|TRBV4-1|NA
CASSGETRYF
TGCGCCAGCAGTGGGGAGACCCGGTACTTC
>TRBJ2-5|TRBD2|TRBV2|NA
CASSEASGGYQETQYF
TGTGCCAGCAGTGAAGCTAGCGGGGGGTACCAAGAGACCCAGTACTTC
>TRBJ2-7|NA|TRBV5-6|NA
CASSSRTTNEQYF
TGTGCCAGCAGCTCAAGGACTACCAACGAGCAGTACTTC